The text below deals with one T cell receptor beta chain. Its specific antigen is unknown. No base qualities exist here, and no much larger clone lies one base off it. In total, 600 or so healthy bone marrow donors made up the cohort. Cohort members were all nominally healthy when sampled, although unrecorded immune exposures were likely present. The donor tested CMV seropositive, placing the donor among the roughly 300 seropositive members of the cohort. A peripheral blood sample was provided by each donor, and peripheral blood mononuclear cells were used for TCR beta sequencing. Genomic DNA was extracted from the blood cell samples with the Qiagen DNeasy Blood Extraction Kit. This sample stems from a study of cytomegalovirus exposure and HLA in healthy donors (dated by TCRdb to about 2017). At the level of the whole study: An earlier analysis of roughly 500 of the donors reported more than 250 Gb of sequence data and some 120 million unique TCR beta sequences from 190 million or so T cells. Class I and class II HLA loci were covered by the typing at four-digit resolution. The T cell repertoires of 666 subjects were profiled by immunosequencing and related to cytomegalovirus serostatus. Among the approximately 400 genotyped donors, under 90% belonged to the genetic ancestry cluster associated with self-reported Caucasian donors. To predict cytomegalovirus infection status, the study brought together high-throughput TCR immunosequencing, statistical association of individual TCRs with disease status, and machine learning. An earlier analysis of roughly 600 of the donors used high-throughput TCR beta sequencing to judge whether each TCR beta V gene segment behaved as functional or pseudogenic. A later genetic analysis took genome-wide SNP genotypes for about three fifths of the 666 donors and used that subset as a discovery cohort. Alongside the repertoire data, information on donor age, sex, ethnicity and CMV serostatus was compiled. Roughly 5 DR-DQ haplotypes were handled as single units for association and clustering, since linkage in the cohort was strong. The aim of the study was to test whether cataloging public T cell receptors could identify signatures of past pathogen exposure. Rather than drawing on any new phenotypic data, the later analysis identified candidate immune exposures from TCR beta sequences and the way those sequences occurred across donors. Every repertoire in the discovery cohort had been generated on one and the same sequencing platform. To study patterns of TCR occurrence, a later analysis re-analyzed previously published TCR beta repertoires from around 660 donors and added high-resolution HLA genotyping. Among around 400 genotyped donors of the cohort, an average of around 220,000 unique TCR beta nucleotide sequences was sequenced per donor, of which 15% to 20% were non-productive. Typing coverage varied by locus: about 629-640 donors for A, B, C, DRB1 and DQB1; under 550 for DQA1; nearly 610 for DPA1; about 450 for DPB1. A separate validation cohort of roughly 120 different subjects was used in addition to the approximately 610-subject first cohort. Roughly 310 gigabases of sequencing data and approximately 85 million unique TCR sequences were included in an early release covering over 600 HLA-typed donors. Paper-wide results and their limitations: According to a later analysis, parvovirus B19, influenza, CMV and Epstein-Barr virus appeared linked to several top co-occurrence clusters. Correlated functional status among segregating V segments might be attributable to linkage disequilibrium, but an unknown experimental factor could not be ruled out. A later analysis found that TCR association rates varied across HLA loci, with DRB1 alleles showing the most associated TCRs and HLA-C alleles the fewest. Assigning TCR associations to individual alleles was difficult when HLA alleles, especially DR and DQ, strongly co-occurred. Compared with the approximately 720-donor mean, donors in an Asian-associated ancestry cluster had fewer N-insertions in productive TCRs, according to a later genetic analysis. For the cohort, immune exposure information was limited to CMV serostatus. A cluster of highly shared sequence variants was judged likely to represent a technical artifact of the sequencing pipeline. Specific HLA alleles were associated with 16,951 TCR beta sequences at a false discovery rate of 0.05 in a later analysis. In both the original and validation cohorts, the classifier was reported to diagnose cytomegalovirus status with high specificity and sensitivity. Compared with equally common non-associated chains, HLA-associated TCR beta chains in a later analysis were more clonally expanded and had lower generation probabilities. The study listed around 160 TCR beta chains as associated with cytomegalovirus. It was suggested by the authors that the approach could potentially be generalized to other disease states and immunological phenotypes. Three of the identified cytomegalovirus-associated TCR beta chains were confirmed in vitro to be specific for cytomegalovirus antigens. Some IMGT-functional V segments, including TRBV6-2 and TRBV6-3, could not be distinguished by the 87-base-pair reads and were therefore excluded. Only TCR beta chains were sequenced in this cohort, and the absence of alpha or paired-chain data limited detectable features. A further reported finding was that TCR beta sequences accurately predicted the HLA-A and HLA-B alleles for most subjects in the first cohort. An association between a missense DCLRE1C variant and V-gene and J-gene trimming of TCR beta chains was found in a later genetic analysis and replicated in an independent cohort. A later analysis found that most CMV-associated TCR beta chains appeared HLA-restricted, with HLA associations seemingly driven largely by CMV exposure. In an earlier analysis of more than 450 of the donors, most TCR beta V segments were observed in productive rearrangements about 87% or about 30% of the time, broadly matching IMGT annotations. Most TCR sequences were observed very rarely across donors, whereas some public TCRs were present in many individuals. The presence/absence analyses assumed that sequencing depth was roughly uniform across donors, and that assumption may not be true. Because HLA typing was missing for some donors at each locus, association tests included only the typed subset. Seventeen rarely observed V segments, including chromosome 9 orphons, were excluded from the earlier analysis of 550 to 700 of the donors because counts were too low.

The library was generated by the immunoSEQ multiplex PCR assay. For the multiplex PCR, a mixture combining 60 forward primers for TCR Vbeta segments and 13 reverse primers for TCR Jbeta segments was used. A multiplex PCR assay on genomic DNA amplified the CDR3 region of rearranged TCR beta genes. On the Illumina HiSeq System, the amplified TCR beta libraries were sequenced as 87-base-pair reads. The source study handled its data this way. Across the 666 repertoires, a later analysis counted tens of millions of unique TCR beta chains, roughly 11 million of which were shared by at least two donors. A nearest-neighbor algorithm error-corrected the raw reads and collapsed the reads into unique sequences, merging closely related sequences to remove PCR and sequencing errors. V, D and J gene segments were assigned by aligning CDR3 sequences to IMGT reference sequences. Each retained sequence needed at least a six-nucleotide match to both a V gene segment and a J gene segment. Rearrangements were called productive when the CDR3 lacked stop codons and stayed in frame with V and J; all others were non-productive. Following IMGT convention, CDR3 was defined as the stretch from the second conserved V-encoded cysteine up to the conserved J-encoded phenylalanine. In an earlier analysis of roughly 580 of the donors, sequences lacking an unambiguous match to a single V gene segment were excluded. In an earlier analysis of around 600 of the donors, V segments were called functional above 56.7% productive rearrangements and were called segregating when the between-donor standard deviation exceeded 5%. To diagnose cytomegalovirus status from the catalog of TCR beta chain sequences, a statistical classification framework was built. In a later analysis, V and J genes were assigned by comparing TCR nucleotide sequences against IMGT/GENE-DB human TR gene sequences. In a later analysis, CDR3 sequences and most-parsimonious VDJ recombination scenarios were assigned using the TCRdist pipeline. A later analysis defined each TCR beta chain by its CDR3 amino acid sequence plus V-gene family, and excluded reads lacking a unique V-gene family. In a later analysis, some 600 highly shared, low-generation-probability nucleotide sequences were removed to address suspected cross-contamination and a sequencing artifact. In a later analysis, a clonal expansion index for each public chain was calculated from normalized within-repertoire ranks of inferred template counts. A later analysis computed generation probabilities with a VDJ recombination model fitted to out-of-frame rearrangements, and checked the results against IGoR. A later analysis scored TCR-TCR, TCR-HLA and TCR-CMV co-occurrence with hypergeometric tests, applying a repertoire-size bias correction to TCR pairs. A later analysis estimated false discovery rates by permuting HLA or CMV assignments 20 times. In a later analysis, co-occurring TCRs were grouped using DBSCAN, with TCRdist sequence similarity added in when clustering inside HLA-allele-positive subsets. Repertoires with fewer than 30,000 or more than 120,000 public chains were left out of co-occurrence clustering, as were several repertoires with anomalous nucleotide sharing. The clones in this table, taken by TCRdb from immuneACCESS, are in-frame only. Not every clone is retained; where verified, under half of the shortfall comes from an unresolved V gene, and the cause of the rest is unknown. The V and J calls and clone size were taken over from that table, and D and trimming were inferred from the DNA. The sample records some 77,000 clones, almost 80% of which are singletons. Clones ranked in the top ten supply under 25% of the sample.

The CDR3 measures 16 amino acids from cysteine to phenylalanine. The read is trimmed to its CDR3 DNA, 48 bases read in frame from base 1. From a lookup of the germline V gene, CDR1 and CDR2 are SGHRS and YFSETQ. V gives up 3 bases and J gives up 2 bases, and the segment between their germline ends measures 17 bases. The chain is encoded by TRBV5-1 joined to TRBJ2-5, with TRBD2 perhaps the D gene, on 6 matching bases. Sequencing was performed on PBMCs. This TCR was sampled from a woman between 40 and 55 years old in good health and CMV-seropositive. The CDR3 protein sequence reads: CASSSTRQMGQETQYF. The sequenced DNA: TGCGCCAGCAGCTCGACTAGACAGATGGGGCAAGAGACCCAGTACTTC.